The clone carrying this T cell receptor beta chain was seen only a few times. Its cognate antigen is unknown. The data were taken from a study of T-cell memory formation after mild COVID-19. General study findings and limits: Later expanders leaned toward CD4+, whereas clones contracting from day 15 to 85 were balanced CD4/CD8. Certain responding clones were present in pre-infection memory, suggesting participation of cross-reactive memory. Clones from the second wave (peaking day 37) had unconfirmed SARS-CoV-2 specificity. Largely, contracting CD4+ clones fell within CM and EM, and contracting CD8+ clones within EMRA.

Germline assignment: CDR1 KGHSH and CDR2 LQKENI. Trimming took off 0 bases at V and 5 bases at J, with 16 bases between the two ends. This CDR3 is built from 16 residues. TCRdb re-called the 5' RACE reads with MiXCR, one entry per CDR3 protein. The table includes 500,000 to 650,000 distinct CDR3 sequences, approximately 21% detected once. This TCR came from an adult woman who had mild COVID-19 (a few samples of this study predate the infection). Cell type and time point are not known. Specimen: PBMCs or a T cell subset sorted from them (not recorded which). The rearrangement uses TRBV18 and TRBJ2-5; maybe TRBD1 (5 bases). The CDR3 DNA is TGTGCCAGCTCACCACCGATCGGTCAGGGTGGGGAGACCCAGTACTTC. It codes for CASSPPIGQGGETQYF.